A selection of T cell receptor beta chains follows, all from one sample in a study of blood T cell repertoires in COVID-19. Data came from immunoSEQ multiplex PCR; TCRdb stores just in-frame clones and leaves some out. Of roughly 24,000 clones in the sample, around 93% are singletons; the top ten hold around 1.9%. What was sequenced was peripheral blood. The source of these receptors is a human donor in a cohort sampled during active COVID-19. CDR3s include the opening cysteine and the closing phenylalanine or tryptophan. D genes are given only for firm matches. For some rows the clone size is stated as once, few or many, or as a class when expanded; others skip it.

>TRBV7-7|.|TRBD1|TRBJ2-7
TGTGCCAGCAGTTACGACAGGGGCGGGGAGCAGTACTTC
CASSYDRGGEQYF
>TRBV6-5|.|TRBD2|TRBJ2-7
TGTGCCAGCACCCCTCGGGGGGGAAATAGCGAGCAGTACTTC
CASTPRGGNSEQYF
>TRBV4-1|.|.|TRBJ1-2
TGCGCCAGCAGCCAAGATCAAAGAGGTGGCTACACCTTC
CASSQDQRGGYTF
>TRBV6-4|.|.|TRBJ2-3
TGTGCCAGCAGTGTTAGTTTGGGGGCCTTACACACAGATACGCAGTATTTT
CASSVSLGALHTDTQYF
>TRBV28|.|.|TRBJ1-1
TGTGCCAGCAGGACAACGAACACTGAAGCTTTCTTT
CASRTTNTEAFF
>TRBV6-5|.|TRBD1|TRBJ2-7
TGTGCCAGCAGCCGGGACAGCCCTTACGAGCAGTACTTC
CASSRDSPYEQYF
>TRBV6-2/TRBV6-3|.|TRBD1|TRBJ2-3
TGTGCCAGCAGCCCGGGACAGATGTCTAGCACAGATACGCAGTATTTT
CASSPGQMSSTDTQYF
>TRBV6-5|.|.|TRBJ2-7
TGTGCCAGCAGCCCCCCCCCGGGAAGCTACGAGCAGTACTTC
CASSPPPGSYEQYF
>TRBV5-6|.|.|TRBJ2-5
TGTGCCAGCAGCCCCAGACAGGCCGGGGAAGAGACCCAGTACTTC
CASSPRQAGEETQYF
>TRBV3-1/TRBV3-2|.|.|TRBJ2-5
TGTGCCAGCAGCCAGCGTGGTAGTCAAGAGACCCAGTACTTC
CASSQRGSQETQYF
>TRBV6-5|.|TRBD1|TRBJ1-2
TGTGCCAGCAGCCCGGACAGGGGGGGCTATGGCTACACCTTC
CASSPDRGGYGYTF
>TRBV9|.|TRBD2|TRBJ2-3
TGTGCCAGCAGCGTAGAGAGCGGGAGCTGGGATACGCAGTATTTT
CASSVESGSWDTQYF
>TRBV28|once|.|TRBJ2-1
TGTGCCAGCAGGCTCGGACAGACGAGCTCCTACAATGAGCAGTTCTTC
CASRLGQTSSYNEQFF
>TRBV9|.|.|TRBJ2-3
TGTGCCAGCAGCGTAGCTTCGGGGTTTAGCACAGATACGCAGTATTTT
CASSVASGFSTDTQYF
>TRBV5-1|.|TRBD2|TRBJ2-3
TGCGCCAGCAGCTGGGACAGGAGGACTAGCGGGAAAGATACGCAGTATTTT
CASSWDRRTSGKDTQYF
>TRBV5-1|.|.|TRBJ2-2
TGCGCCAGCAGCTTGGCCCAGGGGAACACCGGGGAGCTGTTTTTT
CASSLAQGNTGELFF
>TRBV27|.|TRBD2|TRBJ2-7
TGTGCCAGCAGTTCCCATGGGTTAGCGGGAGTTGGGATTTACGAGCAGTACTTC
CASSSHGLAGVGIYEQYF
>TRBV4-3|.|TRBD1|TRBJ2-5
TGCGCCAGCAGCCAGGACAGGGGGCAGGGGGAGACCCAGTACTTC
CASSQDRGQGETQYF
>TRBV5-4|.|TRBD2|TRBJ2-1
TGTGCCAGCAGCTTTGGACTAGCGGGGGCAAGCTCCTACAATGAGCAGTTCTTC
CASSFGLAGASSYNEQFF
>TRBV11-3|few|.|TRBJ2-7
TGTGCCAGCAGCTTGCAGACTAGTGTCCCCTACGAGCAGTACTTC
CASSLQTSVPYEQYF
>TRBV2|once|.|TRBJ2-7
TGTGCCAGCACCCTATATACAGGCCCCTACGAGCAGTACTTC
CASTLYTGPYEQYF
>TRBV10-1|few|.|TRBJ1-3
TGCGCCAGCAGTGAGGTCCGGGGGTTCTCTGGAAACACCATATATTTT
CASSEVRGFSGNTIYF
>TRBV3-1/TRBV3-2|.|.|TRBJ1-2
TGTGCCAGCAGCCAAGATGGGAGGGGCGGCGATGGCTACACCTTC
CASSQDGRGGDGYTF
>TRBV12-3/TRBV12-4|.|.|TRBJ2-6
TGTGCCAGCAGTGCGGCTGGGGCCAACGTCCTGACTTTC
CASSAAGANVLTF
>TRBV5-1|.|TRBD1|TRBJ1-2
TGCGCCAGCAGCCCAAACCAACTAAAGACCGGGACAGAATATGGCTACACCTTC
CASSPNQLKTGTEYGYTF
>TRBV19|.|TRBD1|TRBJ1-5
TGTGCCAGTAGTTCCCGGACAGGGAGGAATCAGCCCCAGCATTTT
CASSSRTGRNQPQHF
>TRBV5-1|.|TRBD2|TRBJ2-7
TGCGCCAGCAGCTTGGCCGGGACTAGCGGGCCTACCTACGAGCAGTACTTC
CASSLAGTSGPTYEQYF
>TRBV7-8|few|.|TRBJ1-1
TGTGCCAGCAGCTTTAACAGGTTTAACACTGAAGCTTTCTTT
CASSFNRFNTEAFF
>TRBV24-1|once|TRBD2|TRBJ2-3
TGTGCCACCAGCCCCGGGGGGAGAGAGGATACGCAGTATTTT
CATSPGGREDTQYF
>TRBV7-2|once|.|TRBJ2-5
TGTGCCAGCAGCGATCAGGGTACCGCTGTCGAGACCCAGTACTTC
CASSDQGTAVETQYF
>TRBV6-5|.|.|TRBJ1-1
TGTGCCAGCAGTACCAGACAGAACATGAACACTGAAGCTTTCTTT
CASSTRQNMNTEAFF
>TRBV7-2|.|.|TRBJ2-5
TGTGCCAGCAGCTTCGGGGGGCGGCAAGAGACCCAGTACTTC
CASSFGGRQETQYF
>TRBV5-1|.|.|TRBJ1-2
TGCGCCAGCACCTTTGACGGGTCCTCTAACTATGGCTACACCTTC
CASTFDGSSNYGYTF
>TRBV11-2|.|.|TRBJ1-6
TGTGCCAGCAGCTCCATTAAGGGGTCACCCCTCCACTTT
CASSSIKGSPLHF
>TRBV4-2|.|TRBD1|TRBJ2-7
TGTGCCAGCAGCCAAGAGGGACAGGTCTACGAGCAGTACTTC
CASSQEGQVYEQYF
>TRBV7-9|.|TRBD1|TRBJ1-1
TGTGCCAGCAGCCCGACAGGGTGGGAGAACGCTGAAGCTTTCTTT
CASSPTGWENAEAFF
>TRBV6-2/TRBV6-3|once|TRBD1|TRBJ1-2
TGTGCCAGCAGCTCCGGGACAGGGTACTATGGCTACACCTTC
CASSSGTGYYGYTF
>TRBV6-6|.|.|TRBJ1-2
TGTGCCAGCAAGACTGGCGAGACGAACTATGGCTACACCTTC
CASKTGETNYGYTF
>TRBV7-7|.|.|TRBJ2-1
TGTGCTAGCAGCTTAGCAACGGGGAGCTCCTACAATGAGCAGTTCTTC
CASSLATGSSYNEQFF
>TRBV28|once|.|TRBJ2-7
TGTGCCAGCAGTTGGGGGCGTAAGGGACGAGCTCTCCACGAGCAGTACTTC
CASSWGRKGRALHEQYF
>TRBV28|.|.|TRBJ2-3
TGTGCCAGCAGTGTCACGGGGAGCACAGATACGCAGTATTTT
CASSVTGSTDTQYF
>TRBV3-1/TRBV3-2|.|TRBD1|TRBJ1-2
TGTGCCAGCAGCCCCGACGGGACAGCCTATGGCTACACCTTC
CASSPDGTAYGYTF
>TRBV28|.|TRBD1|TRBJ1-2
TGTGCCAGCAGACTTGGACACGGGACAGGGGGCGCCGATAACTATGGCTACACCTTC
CASRLGHGTGGADNYGYTF
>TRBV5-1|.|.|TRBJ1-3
TGCGCCAGCAGCTCATACACAGGGTCCTCTGGAAACACCATATATTTT
CASSSYTGSSGNTIYF
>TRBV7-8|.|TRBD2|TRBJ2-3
TGTGCCAGCAGCTTAGCGGGGGACTATAGCACAGATACGCAGTATTTT
CASSLAGDYSTDTQYF
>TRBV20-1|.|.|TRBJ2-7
TGCAGTGCACAGACAGTCTACGAGCAGTACTTC
CSAQTVYEQYF
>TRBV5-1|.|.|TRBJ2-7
TGCGCCAGCAGCTCAACCTACGAGCAGTACTTC
CASSSTYEQYF
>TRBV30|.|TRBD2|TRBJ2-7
TGTGCCTGGACCCAATACCTAGCGGGGGGGCGCGAGCAGTACTTC
CAWTQYLAGGREQYF
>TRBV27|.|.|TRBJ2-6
TGTGCCAGCACCCAACAACTACCTCTCGGGGCCAACGTCCTGACTTTC
CASTQQLPLGANVLTF
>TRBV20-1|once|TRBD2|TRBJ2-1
TGCAGTGCTAGAGTTGGCGGGAGGCAGTTCTTC
CSARVGGRQFF
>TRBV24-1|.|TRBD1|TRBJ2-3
TGTGCCACCAGTGAGTTTCCGGGACAGGGTAGCGGGACAGATACGCAGTATTTT
CATSEFPGQGSGTDTQYF
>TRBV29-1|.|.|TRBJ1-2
TGCAGCGTTGAAAAGGTTTCAGGGGGCTACACCTTC
CSVEKVSGGYTF